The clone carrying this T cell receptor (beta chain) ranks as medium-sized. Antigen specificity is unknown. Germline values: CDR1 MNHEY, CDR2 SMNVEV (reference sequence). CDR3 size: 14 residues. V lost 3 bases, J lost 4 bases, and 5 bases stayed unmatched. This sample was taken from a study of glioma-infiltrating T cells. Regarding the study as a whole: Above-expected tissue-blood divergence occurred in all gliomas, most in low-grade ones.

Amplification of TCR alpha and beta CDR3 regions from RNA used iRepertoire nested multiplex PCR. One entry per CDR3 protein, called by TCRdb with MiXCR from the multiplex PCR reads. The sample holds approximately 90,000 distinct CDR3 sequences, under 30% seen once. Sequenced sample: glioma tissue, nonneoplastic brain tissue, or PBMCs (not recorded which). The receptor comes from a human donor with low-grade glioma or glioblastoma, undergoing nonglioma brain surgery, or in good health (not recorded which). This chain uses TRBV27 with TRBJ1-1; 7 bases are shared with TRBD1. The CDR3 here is CASSLTGRFTEAFF. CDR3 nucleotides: TGTGCCAGCAGTTTGACAGGGAGATTCACTGAAGCTTTCTTT.